This TCR beta chain is from a study of blood T cell repertoires in COVID-19. Study at large: Acute and convalescent COVID-19 samples came from the United States, Italy and Spain. Sources were T cells, B-cell-depleted T cells, or PBMCs; the material itself was cDNA or gDNA.

Trimming cost V 2 bases and J 3 bases; bases outside gene matches: 6. CDR3 size: 16 residues. Germline CDR1 and CDR2: MNHEY and SVGAGI. In the study's own analysis: It was from reference gene primer amplification that nucleated cell counts were estimated. Sequencing used immunoSEQ multiplex PCR; TCRdb keeps in-frame clones, though not all of them. V and J calls and clone size follow that table, whereas D and trimming were derived from the DNA. Counted here are roughly 180,000 clones, roughly three quarters occurring once; the ten biggest clones make up roughly 9.4%. The sequenced material came from peripheral blood. This rearrangement joins TRBV6-5 to TRBJ2-3; 9 bases align to TRBD2. This receptor was taken from a woman between 45 and 65 years old with active or convalescent COVID-19. DNA for the CDR3: TGTGCCAGCAGTTACCCCAAAGCGGGGGGTACAGATACGCAGTATTTT. Its protein is CASSYPKAGGTDTQYF.